These 4 T cell receptor beta chains came from one sample sequenced in a study of T cell changes during pregnancy in multiple sclerosis. Sequencing used immunoSEQ multiplex PCR; TCRdb keeps in-frame clones, though not all of them. The sample includes about 69,000 clones, around 90% of them seen just once. Sequencing used CD4+ T cells from peripheral blood mononuclear cells, obtained in the third trimester of pregnancy. The source is a female donor in good health, enrolled as a control in a pregnancy study.

The chain uses TRBV19 and TRBJ1-4, with D possibly TRBD1 on 6 matching bases. V gave up 1 base and J gave up 5 bases, with 11 bases separating them. CDR3 length: 15 amino acids. Germline V gene lookup returns CDR1 LNHDA and CDR2 SQIVND (reference sequence). CDR3 loop: CASSIGGGVNEKLFF. The CDR3 DNA reads as TGTGCCAGTAGTATAGGCGGGGGCGTGAATGAAAAACTGTTTTTT.

This chain joins TRBV27 and TRBJ1-6; 10 bases are shared with TRBD1. V lost 4 bases and J lost 8; bases outside the gene matches: 5. Germline V CDR1 and CDR2: MNHEY, SMNVEV (reference sequence). The CDR3 totals 15 residues. The CDR3 loop is CASSWGTGVYSPLHF. The CDR3 DNA follows: TGTGCCAGCAGTTGGGGGACAGGGGTTTATTCACCCCTCCACTTT.

The chain has TRBV27 and TRBJ2-7, with a possible D match to TRBD1 (6 bases). The CDR3 has 14 amino acids. V was cut by 2 bases and J by 3 bases, with 11 bases left in between. Per the germline V gene, CDR1 is MNHEY and CDR2 is SMNVEV (reference sequence). The CDR3 region is CASSLGYRVYEQYF. The CDR3 nucleotides are TGTGCCAGCAGTTTAGGTTACAGGGTCTACGAGCAGTACTTC.

The chain recombines TRBV30 with TRBJ2-1; D possibly corresponds to TRBD2 (6 bases). The germline V gene has CDR1 GTSNPN and CDR2 SVGIG (reference sequence). The CDR3 has 13 amino acids. The V and J ends lost 4 bases and 0 bases respectively, with 7 bases between them. In DNA, the CDR3 is TGTGCCTGGACCGGGAGCTCCTACAATGAGCAGTTCTTC. Its protein is CAWTGSSYNEQFF.